A single sample gave rise to the 31 T cell receptor beta chains below, sequenced in a study of T cell clones after liver transplantation. Assay: immunoSEQ multiplex PCR; the TCRdb copy retains only in-frame clones and omits some. Counted here are around 110,000 clones, just over 90% occurring once; the ten biggest clones make up 0.83%. Sequencing was performed on CD4+ T cells from blood, taken 12 months after liver transplant. The receptors derive from a human patient who received a liver transplant. Some T cells may have come from the graft donor.

The chain uses TRBV5-5 and TRBJ2-7, with D perhaps given as TRBD1 or TRBD2 (5 bases each). Trimming took off 1 base at V and 0 bases at J, with 8 bases between the two ends. The CDR3 has 14 amino acids. Germline values: CDR1 SGHKS, CDR2 YYEKEE (reference sequence). This chain's CDR3 is CASSLTGLSYEQYF. DNA of the CDR3: TGTGCCAGCAGCTTGACAGGACTCTCCTACGAGCAGTACTTC.

The chain joins TRBV7-3 to TRBJ2-3; TRBD1 is a possible D gene (6 bases). The germline V gene has CDR1 SGHTA and CDR2 FQGTGA. V lost 5 bases to trimming and J lost 1 base, with 10 bases between them. This CDR3 is built from 14 residues. DNA for the CDR3: TGTGCCAGCAGCCTACAGGGTCGCACAGATACGCAGTATTTT. Translation gives CASSLQGRTDTQYF.

The chain employs TRBV5-1 and TRBJ2-2, with TRBD2 identical over 8 bases. This CDR3 contains 15 residues. V lost 4 bases, J lost 7 bases, and 9 bases stayed unmatched. Germline lookup yields CDR1 SGHRS and CDR2 YFSETQ. The CDR3 loop reads CASSRTSFDDGELFF. The CDR3 DNA follows: TGCGCCAGCAGCCGGACTAGCTTTGACGACGGGGAGCTGTTTTTT.

The chain has TRBV15 and TRBJ1-1, with D tentatively TRBD1 (5 bases). Looked up from germline, CDR1 is LNHNV and CDR2 is YYDKDF (reference sequence). CDR3 length: 14 residues. Trimming cost V 5 bases and J 3 bases, with 13 bases left between them. This chain's CDR3 is CATSGAVGDTEAFF. CDR3 sequence (DNA): TGTGCCACCAGCGGCGCAGTAGGGGACACTGAAGCTTTCTTT.

The chain is built from TRBV19 and TRBJ1-5; D is ambiguous. This CDR3 contains 15 residues. The germline V and J ends were trimmed by 7 bases and 1 base, with 14 bases remaining between them. Germline values: CDR1 LNHDA, CDR2 SQIVND (reference sequence). The CDR3 is CASTTHGVSNQPQHF. CDR3 DNA sequence: TGTGCCAGTACTACTCATGGGGTCAGCAATCAGCCCCAGCATTTT.

The V gene is TRBV7-8, the J gene TRBJ1-3; 8 nucleotides match TRBD1. CDR3 size: 14 residues. Germline CDR1 is SGHVS and CDR2 is FQNEAQ. The junction had 0 bases not matched to a gene; V was cut back by 4 bases and J by 1 base. CDR3 coding DNA: TGTGCCAGCAGCTACAGGGGGTCTGGAAACACCATATATTTT. Translating gives CASSYRGSGNTIYF.

This rearrangement joins TRBV2 to TRBJ1-2, with D tentatively TRBD1 (6 bases). Trimming cost V 7 bases and J 4 bases, with 25 bases left between them. The CDR3 covers 17 residues. CDR1 and CDR2 from the germline V gene are SNHLY and FYNNEI. Here the CDR3 reads CASIPRVQGLRSYGYTF. CDR3 DNA sequence: TGTGCCAGCATACCAAGGGTACAGGGCCTTCGCAGCTATGGCTACACCTTC.

The chain recombines TRBV5-4 with TRBJ2-7; D gene unclear. Germline V gene data show CDR1 as SGHNT and CDR2 as YYREEE (reference sequence). V lost 3 bases, J lost 0 bases, and 10 bases lay in between. There are 14 residues in the CDR3. CDR3 bases: TGTGCCAGCAGCTCACCGAGTGGCTCCTACGAGCAGTACTTC. Its protein is CASSSPSGSYEQYF. Full variable domain (missing parts from reference TRBV5-4 and TRBJ2-7): ETGVTQSPTHLIKTRGQQVTLRCSSQSGHNTVSWYQQALGQGPQFIFQYYREEENGRGNFPPRFSGLQFPNYSSELNVNALELDDSALYLCASSSPSGSYEQYFGPGTRLTVT.

This clone turned up a few times. The rearrangement uses TRBV18 and TRBJ2-7; 7 nucleotides agree with TRBD2. CDR1 is KGHSH, CDR2 LQKENI, per germline. This CDR3 region has 14 residues. V was pared by 6 bases and J by 4 bases, with 9 bases of the junction left unmatched. As DNA, the CDR3 is TGTGCCAGCTCTCCGCCGACTAGCAAGTACGAGCAGTACTTC. Its protein product is CASSPPTSKYEQYF.

The chain is built from TRBV28 and TRBJ1-1; D unclear. The V gene's germline CDR1 is MDHEN and CDR2 SYDVKM. V was clipped by 3 bases and J by 3 bases, with 14 bases between them. CDR3 length: 15 amino acids. CDR3 loop: CASSLAGKGHTEAFF. The CDR3 coding sequence is TGTGCCAGCAGTTTGGCAGGAAAGGGTCACACTGAAGCTTTCTTT.

The genes are TRBV6-5 and TRBJ1-5; unclear D gene. This CDR3 spans 13 amino acids. CDR1 and CDR2 from the germline V gene are MNHEY and SVGAGI. V was trimmed by 2 bases and J by 5 bases, leaving 7 bases between them. CDR3 amino acids: CASSYGRYQPQHF. In nucleotides, the CDR3 is TGTGCCAGCAGTTACGGCCGGTATCAGCCCCAGCATTTT.

This chain joins TRBV11-3 and TRBJ2-5; D remains unclear. V lost 5 bases and J lost 1, with 14 bases in between. Germline V gene data show CDR1 as SGHNT and CDR2 as YENEEA. The CDR3 extends over 15 amino acids. CDR3 in amino acids: CASSPIGRAQETQYF. CDR3 coding DNA: TGTGCCAGCAGCCCTATAGGACGAGCCCAAGAGACCCAGTACTTC.

This clone was seen a single time. The chain employs TRBV2 and TRBJ2-1; no firm D call. The V end lost 2 bases, the J end lost 14 bases, and 13 bases lay between the germline ends. Germline V CDR1 and CDR2: SNHLY, FYNNEI. This CDR3 is built from 12 residues. Here the CDR3 DNA reads TGTGCCAGCAGTGAACGGAGAGTTTTTAAGTTCTTC. Its protein product is CASSERRVFKFF.

This chain connects TRBV6-1 to TRBJ2-3; a weak D match, TRBD1 (6 bases). The CDR3 is made up of 14 amino acids. V lost 3 bases, J lost 6 bases, and 13 bases lay in between. Germline values: CDR1 MNHNS, CDR2 SASEGT. In DNA form, the CDR3 reads TGTGCCAGCAGTGACCCAGGGGCTTGGGATACGCAGTATTTT. Residues: CASSDPGAWDTQYF.

The genes are TRBV12-5 and TRBJ1-1, with 7 bases identical to TRBD1. The CDR3 spans 15 residues. The germline V gene has CDR1 LGHNT and CDR2 FRNRAP. Trimming cost V 5 bases and J 1 base; bases outside gene matches: 7. DNA for the CDR3: TGTGCTAGTGGTACCGGGACAGCCTCGAACACTGAAGCTTTCTTT. This encodes CASGTGTASNTEAFF.

The rearrangement joins TRBV5-1 to TRBJ2-1; 9 bases are shared with TRBD2. The CDR3 has 15 amino acids. Germline values: CDR1 SGHRS, CDR2 YFSETQ. V shed 0 bases and J 7 bases; nucleotides not matched to a gene: 5. CDR3 sequence: CASSLGVAGVNEQFF. CDR3 bases: TGCGCCAGCAGCTTGGGGGTAGCGGGAGTAAATGAGCAGTTCTTC. The whole variable domain, filled in from reference TRBV5-1 and TRBJ2-1, reads KAGVTQTPRYLIKTRGQQVTLSCSPISGHRSVSWYQQTPGQGLQFLFEYFSETQRNKGNFPGRFSGRQFSNSRSEMNVSTLELGDSALYLCASSLGVAGVNEQFFGPGTRLTVL.

As for this clone: The junction and the germline gene differ at one end; a read error may be behind it. V is TRBV5-8 and J is TRBJ1-3; no clear D gene. Germline V gene data show CDR1 as SGHTS and CDR2 as YDEGEE. This CDR3 comprises 14 residues. Written as DNA, the CDR3 is TGTGCCAGCAGCTTGGGAGGAATTGGAAACACCGTATATTTT. Encoded protein: CASSLGGIGNTVYF.

This chain connects TRBV5-1 to TRBJ2-7; 9 bases fit TRBD1. The V and J ends lost 5 bases and 6 bases, in that order; junction bases with no gene match: 9. The CDR3 is 14 amino acids. Germline V gene sequence: CDR1 SGHRS, CDR2 YFSETQ. The CDR3 DNA sequence: TGCGCCAGCAGTTCGGGACAGGGCCTAGGCGAGCAGTACTTC. It specifies CASSSGQGLGEQYF. The entire variable domain, with the rest obtained from reference TRBV5-1 and TRBJ2-7, is as follows: KAGVTQTPRYLIKTRGQQVTLSCSPISGHRSVSWYQQTPGQGLQFLFEYFSETQRNKGNFPGRFSGRQFSNSRSEMNVSTLELGDSALYLCASSSGQGLGEQYFGPGTRLTVT.

The V and J genes are TRBV9 and TRBJ2-7; weak D call: TRBD1 (6 bases). This CDR3 has 14 amino acids. V shed 4 bases and J shed 1 base, with 12 bases lying between them. Germline V gives CDR1 SGDLS, CDR2 YYNGEE. The CDR3 loop is CASSTAGQSYEQYF. CDR3 DNA: TGTGCCAGCAGCACCGCCGGACAGTCCTACGAGCAGTACTTC.

This chain links TRBV2 with TRBJ2-1; 8 nucleotides agree with TRBD2. V shed 8 bases, J shed 3 bases, and the junction held 9 bases outside the gene matches. CDR3 length: 15 residues. Germline loops: CDR1 SNHLY, CDR2 FYNNEI. CDR3 coding DNA: TGTGCCAGCCGGTGGGCTAGCGGGCACTACAATGAGCAGTTCTTC. Translated: CASRWASGHYNEQFF.

The V gene is TRBV25-1, the J gene TRBJ1-2; 8 bases line up with TRBD1. The CDR3 spans 16 residues. Germline V CDR1 and CDR2: MGHDK, SYGVNS. Losses at the gene ends were 6 bases for V and 0 bases for J; bases not matched to a gene: 9. The CDR3 region is CASRGGTGKANYGYTF. The DNA of the CDR3 is TGTGCCAGCAGGGGAGGGACAGGAAAAGCTAACTATGGCTACACCTTC.

The genes are TRBV5-1 and TRBJ2-7; no reliable D call. V lost 2 bases and J 0 bases, leaving 15 bases between the germline ends. This CDR3 contains 16 residues. Germline CDR1 is SGHRS and CDR2 is YFSETQ. CDR3 loop: CASSFGQSRSSYEQYF. In DNA, the CDR3 is TGCGCCAGCAGCTTTGGGCAATCCCGGAGCTCCTACGAGCAGTACTTC.

Written as DNA, the CDR3 is TGTGCCAGCAGTGAAGCGCTTCTGGGACTAGGGGGGACTGAAGCTTTCTTT. This translates into CASSEALLGLGGTEAFF. The chain uses TRBV6-1 and TRBJ1-1; D might be TRBD1 (6 bases). V lost 0 bases and J lost 5, with 19 bases in between. Germline-derived CDR1 and CDR2 are MNHNS and SASEGT. The CDR3 runs to 17 residues.

The CDR3, as DNA: TGTGCCAGCAGCTTAGTGGCGACAGGTTCCTACGAGCAGTACTTC. It specifies CASSLVATGSYEQYF. The chain joins TRBV11-2 to TRBJ2-7; a weak D match, TRBD1 (6 bases). V was clipped by 1 base and J by 1 base, with 11 bases between them. Germline loops: CDR1 SGHAT, CDR2 FQNNGV. There are 15 residues in the CDR3.

The rearrangement uses TRBV29-1 and TRBJ1-2; perhaps TRBD1 as D (6 bases). Germline CDR1 is SQVTM and CDR2 is ANQGSEA. The germline V and J ends were trimmed by 1 base and 4 bases, with 13 bases remaining between them. The CDR3 loop spans 14 amino acids. The DNA of the CDR3 is TGCAGCGTTGAAGGGCCAGGGGAGGTCTATGGCTACACCTTC. Its protein is CSVEGPGEVYGYTF.

The J gene is TRBJ2-7, the V gene TRBV6-5; D could derive from TRBD1 or TRBD2 (5 bases each). The CDR3 contains 14 residues. Trimming took 6 bases from V and 2 from J, leaving 14 bases between them. CDR1 is MNHEY, CDR2 SVGAGI, per germline. CDR3 amino acids: CASRPRDGTYEQYF. The CDR3 bases are TGTGCCAGCAGGCCCCGGGACGGCACCTACGAGCAGTACTTC.

The chain uses TRBV7-2 and TRBJ2-2, with TRBD2 matching over 7 bases. Losses at the gene ends were 5 bases for V and 2 bases for J; bases not matched to a gene: 8. The germline CDR1 and CDR2 sequences are SGHTA and FQGNSA. The length of the CDR3 is 16 residues. CDR3 nucleotides: TGTGCCAGCAGCCCGTATTGGGGGGGTAACACCGGGGAGCTGTTTTTT. Its protein is CASSPYWGGNTGELFF.

The V call is TRBV27, the J call TRBJ1-1, with D uncertain. Trimming shortened V by 8 bases and J by 0 bases, and 16 bases separated the two germline ends. CDR3 length: 15 amino acids. The germline CDR1 and CDR2 sequences are MNHEY and SMNVEV (reference sequence). CDR3 sequence: CASFLDLTMNTEAFF. In nucleotides, the CDR3 is TGTGCCAGCTTCCTCGACCTAACTATGAACACTGAAGCTTTCTTT.

This chain uses TRBV25-1 with TRBJ1-3; D not certain. CDR1 MGHDK and CDR2 SYGVNS come from the germline V gene. The V and J ends lost 4 bases and 0 bases respectively, with 4 bases between them. This CDR3 has 13 amino acids. CDR3 coding DNA: TGTGCCAGCAGTGGAGGCTCTGGAAACACCATATATTTT. This encodes CASSGGSGNTIYF.

The chain links TRBV11-3 to TRBJ2-1; the match to TRBD1 covers 7 bases. The germline V gene has CDR1 SGHNT and CDR2 YENEEA. V gave up 1 base and J gave up 0 bases; unmatched junction bases: 0. There are 15 residues in the CDR3. The CDR3 nucleotides read TGTGCCAGCAGCTTAGGGGACAGCTCCTACAATGAGCAGTTCTTC. Translating it yields CASSLGDSSYNEQFF.

This chain uses TRBV2 with TRBJ1-2; D possibly corresponds to TRBD1 (6 bases). Germline CDR1 is SNHLY and CDR2 is FYNNEI. CDR3 length: 15 amino acids. The ends were cut back, 6 bases at V and 7 bases at J, with 21 bases in the middle. The CDR3 loop reads CASRDFSGTPSGYTF. The CDR3 DNA sequence: TGTGCCAGCAGAGATTTTTCCGGGACACCCTCTGGCTACACCTTC.